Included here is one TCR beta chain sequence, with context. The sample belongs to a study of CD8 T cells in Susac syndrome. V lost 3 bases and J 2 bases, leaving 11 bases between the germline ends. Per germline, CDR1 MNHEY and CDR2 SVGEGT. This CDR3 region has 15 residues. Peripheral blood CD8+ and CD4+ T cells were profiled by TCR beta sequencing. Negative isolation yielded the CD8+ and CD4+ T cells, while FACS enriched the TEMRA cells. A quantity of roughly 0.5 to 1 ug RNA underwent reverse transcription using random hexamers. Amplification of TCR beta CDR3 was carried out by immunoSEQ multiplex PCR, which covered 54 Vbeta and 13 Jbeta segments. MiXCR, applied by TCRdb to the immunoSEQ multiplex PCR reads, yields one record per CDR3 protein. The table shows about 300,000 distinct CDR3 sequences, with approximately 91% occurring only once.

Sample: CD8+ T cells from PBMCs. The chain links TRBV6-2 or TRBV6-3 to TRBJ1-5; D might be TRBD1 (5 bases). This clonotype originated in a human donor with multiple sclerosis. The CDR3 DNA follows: TGTGCCAGCAGTTATCCGGGGGATGGCAATCAGCCCCAGCATTTT. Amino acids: CASSYPGDGNQPQHF.